One and the same sample provided the 12 T cell receptor beta chains below, sequenced in a study of beta chain features in type 1 diabetes. Notes on the study in general: Type 1 diabetes patients had TCRB CDR3s that were shorter (moderately but significantly so) in all four CD4+ subsets.

These receptors have no known antigen. The study reverse transcribed the entire isolated RNA, so it sequenced expressed TCRB transcripts. Repertoires were generated with immunoSEQ multiplex PCR, while TCRdb's copy carries only in-frame clones and drops some. This sample has 250,000 or so clones, with approximately 13% found just once. The sequenced sample was naive CD4+ T cells from blood. These receptors were obtained from a man aged 25-45 years with type 1 diabetes.

The CDR3 DNA is TGCAGCGTAAACGACGGGACAGAGGGAGAGACCCAGTACTTC. Translating gives CSVNDGTEGETQYF. The chain joins TRBV29-1 to TRBJ2-5, with TRBD1 matching over 7 bases. CDR1 is SQVTM, CDR2 ANQGSEA, per germline. Germline trimming cut 6 bases from V and 4 bases from J; bases unmatched to any gene: 11. The CDR3 is made up of 14 amino acids.

The rearrangement links TRBV4-2 to TRBJ1-4; D remains unclear. The V gene lost 0 bases and the J gene lost 8 bases, with 7 bases spanning the gap. In germline, CDR1 is LGHNA, CDR2 YNFKEQ. The CDR3 has 13 amino acids. The CDR3 region has the DNA TGTGCCAGCAGCCAAGATCGTAGCGAAAAACTGTTTTTT. Its translation: CASSQDRSEKLFF.

This clone has a handful of counts. The genes are TRBV9 and TRBJ1-6, with D tentatively TRBD1 (5 bases). This CDR3 is 15 amino acids long. Germline CDR1 reads SGDLS; CDR2 reads YYNGEE. Trimming cost V 4 bases and J 9 bases, with 17 bases left between them. The CDR3 protein is CASSSIGQGGSPLHF. The CDR3 region has the DNA TGTGCCAGCAGCTCCATAGGGCAGGGCGGTTCACCCCTCCACTTT. Supplemented by reference TRBV9 and TRBJ1-6, the full variable domain reads DSGVTQTPKHLITATGQRVTLRCSPRSGDLSVYWYQQSLDQGLQFLIQYYNGEERAKGNILERFSAQQFPDLHSELNLSSLELGDSALYFCASSSIGQGGSPLHFGNGTRLTVT.

The chain links TRBV6-6 to TRBJ2-7; D is possibly TRBD2 (6 bases). The V end was cut by 6 bases, the J end by 2 bases, with 17 bases between. The CDR3 sequence is 15 residues long. Germline V gives CDR1 MNHNY, CDR2 SVGAGI (reference sequence). This CDR3 reads CASRAGTGVPYEQYF. In DNA form, the CDR3 reads TGTGCCAGCAGGGCCGGGACGGGAGTCCCCTACGAGCAGTACTTC.

The V gene is TRBV19, the J gene TRBJ2-1; 8 nucleotides line up with TRBD1. J was trimmed by 4 bases and V by 5 bases; bases with no gene match: 10. CDR3 length equals 16 residues. Germline CDR1 is LNHDA and CDR2 is SQIVND (reference sequence). The CDR3 DNA is TGTGCCAGTAGTGCTACCGGGACAGGAAAATACAATGAGCAGTTCTTC. Residues: CASSATGTGKYNEQFF.

This clone occurred a few times. This chain joins TRBV5-1 and TRBJ2-1, with D uncertain. The CDR3 contains 11 residues. Germline V lookup: CDR1 SGHRS, CDR2 YFSETQ. V lost 6 bases and J lost 6, with 7 bases in between. The CDR3 DNA follows: TGCGCCAGCAAAGCAGGCAATGAGCAGTTCTTC. Its protein product is CASKAGNEQFF.

This clone was counted a few times. V and J are TRBV4-1 and TRBJ2-1, with D maybe TRBD2 (7 bases). The germline V gene encodes CDR1 MGHRA and CDR2 YSYEKL. The CDR3 is 17 amino acids. V dropped 0 bases and J dropped 3 bases, with 15 bases sitting between them. CDR3 amino acids: CASSQDSGGGLYNEQFF. The DNA of the CDR3 is TGCGCCAGCAGCCAAGATTCCGGCGGGGGCCTCTACAATGAGCAGTTCTTC.

This chain joins TRBV9 and TRBJ2-5; a weak D match, TRBD2 (5 bases). Germline CDR1 and CDR2: SGDLS and YYNGEE. Trimming removed 0 bases from V and 10 bases from J, with 13 bases in between. The CDR3 sequence is 13 residues long. The CDR3 DNA reads as TGTGCCAGCAGCGTAGGATCGTCCCGGGACCAGTACTTC. Translated, it gives CASSVGSSRDQYF.

This clone was counted a few times. The V and J genes are TRBV2 and TRBJ2-7; 12 bases map to TRBD1. Germline V gives CDR1 SNHLY, CDR2 FYNNEI. The CDR3 has 14 amino acids. After removal of 6 bases from V and 5 bases from J, the junction contained 5 bases not matched to a gene. The CDR3 DNA reads TGTGCCAGCAGGGAGGGACAGGGGGCCGACGAGCAGTACTTC. Translating it yields CASREGQGADEQYF.

This rearrangement joins TRBV14 to TRBJ2-7, with 11 bases aligning to TRBD1. V lost 5 bases to trimming and J lost 2 bases; unmatched junction nucleotides: 5. This CDR3 is built from 15 residues. In germline, CDR1 is SGHDN, CDR2 FVKESK. The CDR3 protein is CASSKGQGAAYEQYF. CDR3 nucleotide sequence: TGTGCCAGCAGCAAAGGACAGGGGGCGGCCTACGAGCAGTACTTC.

The chain uses TRBV7-2 and TRBJ1-2; 12 bases are a match to TRBD1. V shed 4 bases, J shed 3 bases, and the junction held 3 bases outside the gene matches. CDR3 length: 15 amino acids. In germline, CDR1 is SGHTA, CDR2 FQGNSA. CDR3 sequence: CASSSWDRGHYGYTF. In nucleotides, the CDR3 is TGTGCCAGCAGCTCCTGGGACAGGGGGCACTATGGCTACACCTTC.

The chain has TRBV25-1 and TRBJ2-3; the match to TRBD1 covers 10 bases. The CDR3 is 17 residues long. Per germline, CDR1 MGHDK and CDR2 SYGVNS. V lost 4 bases and J lost 3; bases outside the gene matches: 10. CDR3 DNA: TGTGCCAGCAGTGTCTCAACCGGGACAGGGGCAACAGATACGCAGTATTTT. It codes for CASSVSTGTGATDTQYF.